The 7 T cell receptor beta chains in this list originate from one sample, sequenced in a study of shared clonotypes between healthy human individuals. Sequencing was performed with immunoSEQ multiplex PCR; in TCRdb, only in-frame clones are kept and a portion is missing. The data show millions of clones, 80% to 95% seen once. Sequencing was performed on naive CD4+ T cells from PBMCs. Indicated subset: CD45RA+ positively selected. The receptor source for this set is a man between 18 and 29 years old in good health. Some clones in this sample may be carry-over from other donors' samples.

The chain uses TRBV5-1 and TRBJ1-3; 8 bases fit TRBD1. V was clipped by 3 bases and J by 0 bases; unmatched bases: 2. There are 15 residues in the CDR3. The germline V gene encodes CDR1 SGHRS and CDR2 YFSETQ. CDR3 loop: CASSSTGGSGNTIYF. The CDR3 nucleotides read TGCGCCAGCAGCTCCACAGGGGGCTCTGGAAACACCATATATTTT. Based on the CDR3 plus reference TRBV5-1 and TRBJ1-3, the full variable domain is KAGVTQTPRYLIKTRGQQVTLSCSPISGHRSVSWYQQTPGQGLQFLFEYFSETQRNKGNFPGRFSGRQFSNSRSEMNVSTLELGDSALYLCASSSTGGSGNTIYFGEGSWLTVV.

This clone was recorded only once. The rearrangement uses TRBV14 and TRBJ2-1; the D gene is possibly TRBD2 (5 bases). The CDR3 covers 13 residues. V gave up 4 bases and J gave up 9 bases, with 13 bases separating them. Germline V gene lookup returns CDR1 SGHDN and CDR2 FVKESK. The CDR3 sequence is CASSPRRGSEQFF. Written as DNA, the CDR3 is TGTGCCAGCAGCCCCCGACGGGGTAGTGAGCAGTTCTTC.

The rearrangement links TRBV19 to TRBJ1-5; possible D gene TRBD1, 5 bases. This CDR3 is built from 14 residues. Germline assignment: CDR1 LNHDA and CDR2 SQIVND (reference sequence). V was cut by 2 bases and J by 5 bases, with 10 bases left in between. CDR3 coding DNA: TGTGCCAGTAGTATATGGGGCCGGGATCAGCCCCAGCATTTT. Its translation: CASSIWGRDQPQHF.

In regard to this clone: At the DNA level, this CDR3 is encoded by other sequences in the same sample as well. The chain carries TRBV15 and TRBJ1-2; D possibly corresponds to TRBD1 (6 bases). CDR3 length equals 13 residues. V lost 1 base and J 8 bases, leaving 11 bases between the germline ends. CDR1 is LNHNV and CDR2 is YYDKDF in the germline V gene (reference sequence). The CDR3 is CATSRGGDRGYTF. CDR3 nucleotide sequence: TGTGCCACCAGCAGAGGAGGAGACAGGGGCTACACCTTC. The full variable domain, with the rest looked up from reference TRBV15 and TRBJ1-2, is DAMVIQNPRYQVTQFGKPVTLSCSQTLNHNVMYWYQQKSSQAPKLLFHYYDKDFNNEADTPDNFQSRRPNTSFCFLDIRSPGLGDTAMYLCATSRGGDRGYTFGSGTRLTVV.

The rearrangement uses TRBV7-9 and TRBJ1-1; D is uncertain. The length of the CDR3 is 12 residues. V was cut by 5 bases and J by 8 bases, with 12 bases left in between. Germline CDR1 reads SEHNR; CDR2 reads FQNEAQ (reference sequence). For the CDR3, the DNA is TGTGCCAGCAGCCTAAGCGGAGTAGAAGCTTTCTTT. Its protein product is CASSLSGVEAFF.

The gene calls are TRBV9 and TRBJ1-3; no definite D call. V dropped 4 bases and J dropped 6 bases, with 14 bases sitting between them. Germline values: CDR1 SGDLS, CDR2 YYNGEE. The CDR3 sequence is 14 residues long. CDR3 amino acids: CASSLLPDLNTIYF. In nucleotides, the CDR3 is TGTGCCAGCAGCCTCCTGCCGGACTTAAACACCATATATTTT. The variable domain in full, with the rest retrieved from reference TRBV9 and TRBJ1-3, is DSGVTQTPKHLITATGQRVTLRCSPRSGDLSVYWYQQSLDQGLQFLIQYYNGEERAKGNILERFSAQQFPDLHSELNLSSLELGDSALYFCASSLLPDLNTIYFGEGSWLTVV.

As DNA, the CDR3 is TGTGCCAGCAGTGCGCCTAGCTCCCATGAGCAGTTCTTC. Translation: CASSAPSSHEQFF. This chain connects TRBV6-1 to TRBJ2-1, with D tentatively TRBD2 (5 bases). Germline CDR1 reads MNHNS; CDR2 reads SASEGT. This CDR3 comprises 13 residues. V lost 4 bases and J 8 bases, leaving 12 bases between the germline ends.